This T cell receptor (beta chain) was profiled in a study of technical replicates of blood from several donors. With V trimmed by 5 bases and J by 5 bases, 12 bases remained unmatched. The CDR3 length is 18 residues. CDR1 is SEHNR, CDR2 FQNEAQ, per germline (reference sequence). Using immunoSEQ multiplex PCR, the repertoire was profiled, and TCRdb retains in-frame clones only, with some absent. The data hold fewer than 100,000 clones, with approximately 95% observed a single time. The chain joins TRBV7-9 to TRBJ2-1, with 13 bases lining up with TRBD2. The material sequenced was T cells isolated from PBMCs. This receptor was obtained from a human donor in good health. CDR3 sequence: CASSLPRTSGSLNNEQFF. The CDR3 DNA reads TGTGCCAGCAGCCTTCCCCGGACTAGCGGGAGCCTGAACAATGAGCAGTTCTTC.